A selection of T cell receptor beta chains follows, all from one sample in a study of blood T cell repertoires in COVID-19. The repertoire was sequenced with immunoSEQ multiplex PCR; TCRdb's copy has only in-frame clones and lacks some. There are roughly 220,000 clones in the sample; approximately 86% occur only once, and roughly a tenth lies in the top ten. Source material: peripheral blood. These TCRs come from a woman in her 50s with COVID-19, enrolled during active disease. Each CDR3 is given with its conserved first and last residue. D genes are given only for firm matches. The size field is filled for only some rows; it gives once, few, many or a size class.

D: .; V: TRBV16; J: TRBJ1-4; size: .; CDR3: CASSQSWAVGEKLFF; DNA: TGTGCCAGCAGCCAATCATGGGCAGTAGGTGAAAAACTGTTTTTT
D: .; V: TRBV4-1; J: TRBJ2-2; size: .; CDR3: CASSPSITGELFF; DNA: TGCGCCAGCAGCCCCTCTATCACCGGGGAGCTGTTTTTT
D: .; V: TRBV19; J: TRBJ1-1; size: .; CDR3: CASSINRDTEAFF; DNA: TGTGCCAGTAGTATAAACAGGGACACTGAAGCTTTCTTT
D: .; V: TRBV10-2; J: TRBJ2-1; size: .; CDR3: CASSDPLGSYNEQFF; DNA: TGCGCCAGCAGTGACCCCCTCGGCTCCTACAATGAGCAGTTCTTC
D: .; V: TRBV15; J: TRBJ1-1; size: .; CDR3: CATIPGKLMNTEAFF; DNA: TGTGCCACCATTCCCGGGAAGTTAATGAACACTGAAGCTTTCTTT
D: TRBD1; V: TRBV2; J: TRBJ2-5; size: .; CDR3: CASSRTKGDRDWETQYF; DNA: TGTGCCAGCAGTCGAACTAAGGGGGACAGGGATTGGGAGACCCAGTACTTC
D: TRBD2; V: TRBV5-1; J: TRBJ2-1; size: .; CDR3: CASSLGLANHNEQFF; DNA: TGCGCCAGCAGCTTGGGACTAGCGAATCACAATGAGCAGTTCTTC
D: TRBD1; V: TRBV6-6; J: TRBJ2-3; size: .; CDR3: CASSLQGATQYF; DNA: TGTGCCAGCAGTTTACAGGGGGCCACGCAGTATTTT
D: TRBD1; V: TRBV19; J: TRBJ1-2; size: once; CDR3: CASTPGLTGNYGYTF; DNA: TGTGCCAGTACCCCTGGCTTGACAGGGAACTATGGCTACACCTTC
D: .; V: TRBV30; J: TRBJ1-5; size: .; CDR3: CAWSPTISQPQHF; DNA: TGTGCCTGGAGCCCTACTATAAGTCAGCCCCAGCATTTT
D: .; V: TRBV9; J: TRBJ1-2; size: many; CDR3: CASSASTGNYGYTF; DNA: TGTGCCAGCAGCGCCTCGACAGGAAACTATGGCTACACCTTC
D: .; V: TRBV7-2; J: TRBJ2-2; size: once; CDR3: CASSSLANTGELFF; DNA: TGTGCCAGCAGCTCTCTTGCGAACACCGGGGAGCTGTTTTTT
D: .; V: TRBV5-1; J: TRBJ2-1; size: .; CDR3: CASSLESSGGKFF; DNA: TGCGCCAGCAGCTTGGAATCGTCGGGGGGCAAATTCTTC
D: .; V: TRBV10-3; J: TRBJ1-2; size: .; CDR3: CAISEFPDYGYTF; DNA: TGTGCCATCAGTGAGTTCCCGGACTATGGCTACACCTTC
D: .; V: TRBV25-1; J: TRBJ1-2; size: .; CDR3: CASGSTGQAGGYTF; DNA: TGTGCCAGCGGCTCGACAGGCCAAGCAGGTGGCTACACCTTC
D: .; V: TRBV19; J: TRBJ1-5; size: .; CDR3: CASSINSAGVNQPQHF; DNA: TGTGCCAGTAGTATAAATTCGGCAGGGGTCAATCAGCCCCAGCATTTT
D: TRBD2; V: TRBV19; J: TRBJ2-1; size: .; CDR3: CASSRGLAGDNEQFF; DNA: TGTGCCAGTAGTAGGGGACTAGCGGGGGACAATGAGCAGTTCTTC
D: TRBD1; V: TRBV7-9; J: TRBJ1-2; size: .; CDR3: CASSSYKPTRGDRDYGYTF; DNA: TGTGCCAGCAGCTCCTATAAACCCACCCGGGGGGACAGGGACTATGGCTACACCTTC
D: TRBD1; V: TRBV11-2; J: TRBJ2-5; size: few; CDR3: CASSLGWGQGEETQYF; DNA: TGTGCCAGCAGCTTAGGGTGGGGACAGGGAGAAGAGACCCAGTACTTC
D: .; V: TRBV3-1/TRBV3-2; J: TRBJ1-2; size: .; CDR3: CASSQDPRVPNYGYTF; DNA: TGTGCCAGCAGCCAAGATCCCAGGGTTCCTAACTATGGCTACACCTTC
D: .; V: TRBV13; J: TRBJ1-1; size: .; CDR3: CASSLPPGGMTEAFF; DNA: TGTGCCAGCAGCTTGCCCCCCGGAGGAATGACTGAAGCTTTCTTT
D: .; V: TRBV6-5; J: TRBJ1-5; size: .; CDR3: CASSYSGSSNQPQHF; DNA: TGTGCCAGCAGTTACTCTGGCAGTAGCAATCAGCCCCAGCATTTT
D: TRBD2; V: TRBV5-1; J: TRBJ2-3; size: .; CDR3: CASSPKLAGYTDTQYF; DNA: TGCGCCAGCAGCCCTAAACTAGCGGGGTATACAGATACGCAGTATTTT
D: .; V: TRBV6-1; J: TRBJ1-6; size: .; CDR3: CASSEMGRGGGSPLHF; DNA: TGTGCCAGCAGTGAAATGGGAAGGGGCGGGGGGTCACCCCTCCACTTT
D: TRBD1; V: TRBV10-3; J: TRBJ2-7; size: .; CDR3: CAISESGTGKPYEQYF; DNA: TGTGCCATCAGTGAATCCGGGACAGGGAAACCCTACGAGCAGTACTTC
D: .; V: TRBV28; J: TRBJ1-5; size: once; CDR3: CASSSPTGTGNQPQHF; DNA: TGTGCCAGCAGTTCACCTACAGGAACGGGCAATCAGCCCCAGCATTTT
D: .; V: TRBV30; J: TRBJ2-3; size: .; CDR3: CAWSVRDTQYF; DNA: TGTGCCTGGAGTGTACGGGATACGCAGTATTTT
D: .; V: TRBV10-3; J: TRBJ1-2; size: .; CDR3: CATEDRINYGYTF; DNA: TGTGCCACGGAGGACAGAATTAACTATGGCTACACCTTC
D: TRBD1; V: TRBV27; J: TRBJ1-2; size: few; CDR3: CASSLEGRGRKDGYTF; DNA: TGTGCCAGCAGTTTGGAAGGCAGGGGGAGGAAAGATGGCTACACCTTC
D: TRBD2; V: TRBV3-1/TRBV3-2; J: TRBJ2-3; size: .; CDR3: CASSQRGGYAQDTQYF; DNA: TGTGCCAGCAGCCAACGGGGGGGCTACGCACAAGATACGCAGTATTTT
D: .; V: TRBV4-3; J: TRBJ2-7; size: .; CDR3: CASSQARGGYEQYF; DNA: TGCGCCAGCAGCCAAGCCAGGGGTGGCTACGAGCAGTACTTC
D: TRBD1; V: TRBV9; J: TRBJ1-2; size: once; CDR3: CASTVLGTGNGYTF; DNA: TGTGCCAGCACCGTTCTCGGGACAGGGAATGGCTACACCTTC
D: TRBD1; V: TRBV7-3; J: TRBJ2-7; size: .; CDR3: CASSRQGAGSYEQYF; DNA: TGTGCCAGCAGCCGACAGGGGGCAGGCTCCTACGAGCAGTACTTC
D: TRBD1; V: TRBV5-5; J: TRBJ1-2; size: .; CDR3: CASSFSTRRGPSNYGYTF; DNA: TGTGCCAGCAGCTTCTCGACCCGCAGGGGGCCAAGTAACTATGGCTACACCTTC
D: TRBD2; V: TRBV2; J: TRBJ2-5; size: .; CDR3: CASSPRLAGQETQYF; DNA: TGTGCCAGCAGCCCCCGACTAGCGGGGCAAGAGACCCAGTACTTC
D: .; V: TRBV10-3; J: TRBJ2-5; size: .; CDR3: CAISYAQETQYF; DNA: TGTGCCATCAGCTATGCACAAGAGACCCAGTACTTC
D: .; V: TRBV27; J: TRBJ2-7; size: .; CDR3: CASSLQSTYEQYF; DNA: TGTGCCAGCAGTTTACAGTCCACCTACGAGCAGTACTTC
D: TRBD1; V: TRBV4-3; J: TRBJ2-7; size: .; CDR3: CASSQDPPDRPFYEQYF; DNA: TGCGCCAGCAGCCAAGACCCTCCGGACAGGCCCTTCTACGAGCAGTACTTC
D: .; V: TRBV5-6; J: TRBJ1-5; size: once; CDR3: CASSSGQYSNQPQHF; DNA: TGTGCCAGCAGTTCCGGACAATATAGCAATCAGCCCCAGCATTTT
D: TRBD2; V: TRBV19; J: TRBJ2-1; size: .; CDR3: CASSFSAGGRYNEQFF; DNA: TGTGCCAGTAGTTTCTCAGCGGGGGGACGTTACAATGAGCAGTTCTTC
D: TRBD2; V: TRBV7-7; J: TRBJ2-3; size: .; CDR3: CASSLRASGGPDTDTQYF; DNA: TGTGCCAGCAGCCTTCGGGCTAGCGGGGGGCCTGATACAGATACGCAGTATTTT
D: .; V: TRBV5-1; J: TRBJ1-1; size: .; CDR3: CASARGGSTEAFF; DNA: TGCGCCAGCGCCCGGGGAGGCAGCACTGAAGCTTTCTTT
D: TRBD1; V: TRBV3-1/TRBV3-2; J: TRBJ2-5; size: .; CDR3: CASSQVTRGRETQYF; DNA: TGTGCCAGCAGCCAAGTCACCAGGGGGCGTGAGACCCAGTACTTC
D: .; V: TRBV19; J: TRBJ1-1; size: .; CDR3: CATKERVPNTEAFF; DNA: TGTGCCACAAAAGAGAGGGTACCGAACACTGAAGCTTTCTTT
D: .; V: TRBV21-1; J: TRBJ2-2; size: .; CDR3: CARSDGTHYTGELFF; DNA: TGTGCCAGATCCGATGGGACACATTACACCGGGGAGCTGTTTTTT
D: .; V: TRBV28; J: TRBJ1-6; size: .; CDR3: CASRTQGGSYNSPLHF; DNA: TGTGCCAGCAGAACCCAAGGGGGCTCCTATAATTCACCCCTCCACTTT
D: .; V: TRBV30; J: TRBJ1-1; size: .; CDR3: CAWRLTGYTGEAFF; DNA: TGTGCCTGGAGATTGACAGGTTACACTGGGGAAGCTTTCTTT
D: .; V: TRBV3-1/TRBV3-2; J: TRBJ2-2; size: .; CDR3: CASKVRGTATGELFF; DNA: TGTGCCAGCAAAGTGAGAGGGACTGCCACCGGGGAGCTGTTTTTT
D: TRBD1; V: TRBV2; J: TRBJ1-5; size: .; CDR3: CASRETGDSNQPQHF; DNA: TGTGCCAGCAGGGAGACAGGGGATAGCAATCAGCCCCAGCATTTT
D: TRBD2; V: TRBV5-1; J: TRBJ2-2; size: once; CDR3: CASSSGVAGLNTGELFF; DNA: TGCGCCAGCAGCTCGGGGGTAGCGGGTCTTAACACCGGGGAGCTGTTTTTT
D: .; V: TRBV6-5; J: TRBJ1-1; size: .; CDR3: CASSTSTADTEAFF; DNA: TGTGCCAGCAGTACTAGTACAGCCGACACTGAAGCTTTCTTT
D: TRBD1; V: TRBV15; J: TRBJ1-2; size: .; CDR3: CATSTQNRDRDYGYTF; DNA: TGTGCCACCAGCACACAAAACCGGGACAGGGACTATGGCTACACCTTC
D: TRBD1; V: TRBV5-6; J: TRBJ1-2; size: .; CDR3: CASSIGQASGYTF; DNA: TGTGCCAGCAGCATAGGACAGGCCAGTGGCTACACCTTC
D: TRBD1; V: TRBV7-8; J: TRBJ2-3; size: once; CDR3: CASSSYRGADTQYF; DNA: TGTGCCAGCAGCTCCTACAGGGGGGCAGATACGCAGTATTTT